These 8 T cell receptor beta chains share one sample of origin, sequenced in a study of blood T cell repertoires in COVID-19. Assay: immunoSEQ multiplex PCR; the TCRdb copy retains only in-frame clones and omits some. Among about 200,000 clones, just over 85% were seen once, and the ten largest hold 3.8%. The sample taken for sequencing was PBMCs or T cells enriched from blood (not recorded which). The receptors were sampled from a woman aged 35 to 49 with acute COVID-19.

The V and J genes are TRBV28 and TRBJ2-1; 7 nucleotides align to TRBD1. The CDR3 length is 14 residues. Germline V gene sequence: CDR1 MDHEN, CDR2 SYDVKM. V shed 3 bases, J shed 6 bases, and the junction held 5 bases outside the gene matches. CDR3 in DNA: TGTGCCAGCAGTTTCCAAACAGGGGTCAATGAGCAGTTCTTC. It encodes CASSFQTGVNEQFF.

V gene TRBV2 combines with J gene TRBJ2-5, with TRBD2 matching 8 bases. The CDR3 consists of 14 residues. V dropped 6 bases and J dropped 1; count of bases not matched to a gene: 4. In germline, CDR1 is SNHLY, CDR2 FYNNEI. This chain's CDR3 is CASRVTSAQETQYF. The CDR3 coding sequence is TGTGCCAGCAGAGTGACTAGCGCCCAAGAGACCCAGTACTTC.

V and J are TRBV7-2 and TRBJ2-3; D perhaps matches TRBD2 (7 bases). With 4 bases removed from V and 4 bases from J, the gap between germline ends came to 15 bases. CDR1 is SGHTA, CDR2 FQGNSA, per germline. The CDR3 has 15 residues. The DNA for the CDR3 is TGTGCCAGCAGCTCCCTTGGGGGGGGCGCAGATACGCAGTATTTT. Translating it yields CASSSLGGGADTQYF.

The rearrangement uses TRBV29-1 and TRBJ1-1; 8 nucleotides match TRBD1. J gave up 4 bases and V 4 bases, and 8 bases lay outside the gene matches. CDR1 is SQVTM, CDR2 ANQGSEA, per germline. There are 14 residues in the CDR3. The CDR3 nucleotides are TGCAGCGTTGCCCCGACGACAGGGGCCACTGAAGCTTTCTTT. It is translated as CSVAPTTGATEAFF.

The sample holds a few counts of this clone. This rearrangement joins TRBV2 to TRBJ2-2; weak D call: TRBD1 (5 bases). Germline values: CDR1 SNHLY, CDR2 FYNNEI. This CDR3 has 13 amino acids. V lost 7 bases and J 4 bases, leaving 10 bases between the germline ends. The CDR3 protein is CASTTETTGELFF. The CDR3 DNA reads TGTGCCAGCACGACAGAGACCACCGGGGAGCTGTTTTTT.

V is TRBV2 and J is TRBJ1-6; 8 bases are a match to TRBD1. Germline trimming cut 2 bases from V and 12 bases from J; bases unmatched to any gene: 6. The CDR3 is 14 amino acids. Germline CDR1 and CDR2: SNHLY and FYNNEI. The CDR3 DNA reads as TGTGCCAGCAGTGAACGGACAGGGTTAGGACCCCTCCACTTT. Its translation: CASSERTGLGPLHF.

For the CDR3, the DNA is TGCGCCAGCAGCTTGGGACAGGCGGGTCAGTTCTTC. Protein: CASSLGQAGQFF. This rearrangement joins TRBV5-1 to TRBJ2-1; D is possibly TRBD1 (6 bases). Trimming stripped 0 bases from V and 13 bases from J, with 11 bases between. Per the germline V gene, CDR1 is SGHRS and CDR2 is YFSETQ. The CDR3 spans 12 residues. Full variable domain (missing parts from reference TRBV5-1 and TRBJ2-1): KAGVTQTPRYLIKTRGQQVTLSCSPISGHRSVSWYQQTPGQGLQFLFEYFSETQRNKGNFPGRFSGRQFSNSRSEMNVSTLELGDSALYLCASSLGQAGQFFGPGTRLTVL.

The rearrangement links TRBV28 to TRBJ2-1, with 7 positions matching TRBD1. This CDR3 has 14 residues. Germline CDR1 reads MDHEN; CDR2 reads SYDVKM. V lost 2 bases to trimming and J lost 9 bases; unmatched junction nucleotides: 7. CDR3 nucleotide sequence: TGTGCCAGCAGTTTAGGGACAGCTAATTTTGAGCAGTTCTTC. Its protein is CASSLGTANFEQFF.